A single sample is the source of the 16 T cell receptor beta chains below, sequenced in a study of identical twins. TCRdb used MiXCR to reprocess the 5' RACE reads, holding one entry per CDR3 protein. The table lists 300,000 to 400,000 distinct CDR3 sequences, roughly an eighth of them singletons, with approximately 7.6% in the top ten. Separately, the same data were catalogued under a study of yellow fever vaccine responses in identical twins.

What was sequenced was CD8+ T cells sorted from blood. Source of these receptors: a young woman in good health.

This clonotype has a count of ten or more. The genes are TRBV6-1 and TRBJ1-4; D possibly corresponds to TRBD1 (6 bases). V was trimmed by 5 bases and J by 6 bases, leaving 16 bases between them. Per germline, CDR1 MNHNS and CDR2 SASEGT. The CDR3 runs to 15 residues. CDR3 protein: CASSLIQGAYEKLFF. The CDR3 DNA follows: TGTGCCAGCAGTCTCATACAGGGCGCTTATGAAAAACTGTTTTTT.

In regard to this clonotype: The junction departs from the called germline gene at one end, perhaps through a read error. The chain joins TRBV5-1 to TRBJ2-6; maybe TRBD1 (5 bases). The CDR3 is made up of 11 amino acids. Per germline, CDR1 SGHRS and CDR2 YFSETQ. CDR3 nucleotide sequence: TGCGCCAGCGGTGGGGCCAAAGTCCTGACTTTC. Protein product: CASGGAKVLTF.

V is TRBV9 and J is TRBJ2-5; TRBD1 agrees at 8 bases. Germline loops: CDR1 SGDLS, CDR2 YYNGEE. The CDR3 spans 16 residues. Germline trimming cut 0 bases from V and 1 base from J; bases unmatched to any gene: 5. The CDR3 DNA is TGTGCCAGCAGCGTAGCGTGGGACAGGACCCAAGAGACCCAGTACTTC. Translating gives CASSVAWDRTQETQYF.

The rearrangement joins TRBV3-1 to TRBJ2-2, with a weak D call TRBD1 (6 bases). This CDR3 contains 20 residues. V was pared by 2 bases and J by 2 bases, with 24 bases between. Germline V gives CDR1 LGHDT, CDR2 YNNKEL (reference sequence). CDR3 sequence: CASSQTKATQQGSNTGELFF. The CDR3 DNA reads as TGTGCCAGCAGCCAAACTAAGGCCACTCAACAGGGTTCTAACACCGGGGAGCTGTTTTTT.

This clonotype was recorded a few times. This chain's CDR3 is CASKDRAMTETGYQETQYF. For the CDR3, the DNA is TGCGCCAGCAAGGACAGGGCGATGACCGAAACGGGGTACCAAGAGACCCAGTACTTC. The chain recombines TRBV10-2 with TRBJ2-5; 8 nucleotides match TRBD1. V dropped 7 bases and J dropped 0; count of bases not matched to a gene: 19. The CDR3 loop spans 19 amino acids. Germline V CDR1 and CDR2: WSHSY, SAAADI.

J is TRBJ2-2 and V is TRBV10-1, with a tentative D call TRBD1 (6 bases). The V gene's germline CDR1 is WNHNN and CDR2 SYGVQD (reference sequence). V dropped 2 bases and J dropped 6 bases, with 13 bases sitting between them. The CDR3 has 15 residues. The CDR3 sequence: CASSEGQRGSGELFF. Written as DNA, the CDR3 is TGCGCCAGCAGTGAGGGACAGCGAGGATCCGGGGAGCTGTTTTTT.

This clonotype was picked up a small number of times. The rearrangement uses TRBV6-4 and TRBJ2-1, with D unclear. The germline gives CDR1 MRHNA, CDR2 SNTAGT. Trimming stripped 3 bases from V and 5 bases from J, with 8 bases between. The CDR3 is made up of 13 amino acids. CDR3 loop: CASSDFINNEQFF. The CDR3, as DNA: TGTGCCAGCAGTGATTTTATCAACAATGAGCAGTTCTTC.

In this sample, this clonotype turned up a few times. The V and J genes are TRBV10-3 and TRBJ2-1, with a tentative D call TRBD2 (5 bases). This CDR3 is 11 amino acids long. Germline V CDR1 and CDR2: ENHRY, SYGVKD. The V end lost 3 bases, the J end lost 15 bases, and 12 bases lay between the germline ends. In nucleotides, the CDR3 is TGTGCCATCAGTGACGCGGACTCGCTGTTCTTC. It specifies CAISDADSLFF.

The rearrangement uses TRBV5-6 and TRBJ2-1; TRBD1 matches 7 bases. CDR3 length equals 16 residues. Trimming took 2 bases from V and 2 from J; bases not matched to a gene: 7. Germline V gene data show CDR1 as SGHDT and CDR2 as YYEEEE. The CDR3 reads CASSFTGTVTYNEQFF. The CDR3 DNA is TGTGCCAGCAGCTTTACCGGGACAGTAACCTACAATGAGCAGTTCTTC.

The genes are TRBV15 and TRBJ2-1; 8 nucleotides line up with TRBD2. CDR1 and CDR2 (germline): LNHNV, YYDKDF (reference sequence). V lost 8 bases, J lost 4 bases, and 10 bases stayed unmatched. The CDR3 has 15 amino acids. CDR3 residues: CATAPSSGHYNEQFF. In DNA, the CDR3 is TGTGCCACCGCCCCGTCTAGCGGGCATTACAATGAGCAGTTCTTC.

This clonotype was observed a few times. DNA for the CDR3: TGTGCCAGCAGCGTAGGGGAGCTCTCCTACAATGAGCAGTTCTTC. Translating it yields CASSVGELSYNEQFF. The chain joins TRBV9 to TRBJ2-1; D may be TRBD2 (5 bases). Between the trimmed V and J ends, which lost 0 bases and 0 bases, there was a span of 7 bases. Germline V gene sequence: CDR1 SGDLS, CDR2 YYNGEE. The CDR3 has 15 amino acids.

This clonotype was seen more than once but under ten times. The rearrangement links TRBV29-1 to TRBJ1-5; 7 bases are shared with TRBD1. V lost 4 bases to trimming and J lost 5 bases; unmatched junction nucleotides: 8. The CDR3 runs to 14 residues. The germline gives CDR1 SQVTM, CDR2 ANQGSEA. In DNA, the CDR3 is TGCAGCGTTGGGGGACAGTCTGATGATCAGCCCCAGCATTTT. This gives the protein CSVGGQSDDQPQHF.

The rearrangement joins TRBV12-3 or TRBV12-4 to TRBJ1-1, with a tentative D call TRBD1 (5 bases). This CDR3 comprises 13 residues. V shed 8 bases and J shed 1 base, with 11 bases lying between them. The CDR3 DNA reads as TGTGCCAGCGGATATGGGGGGAACACTGAAGCTTTCTTT. Protein sequence: CASGYGGNTEAFF.

This clonotype appeared a few times. The V and J genes are TRBV28 and TRBJ2-7; D may be TRBD1 (5 bases). V was clipped by 4 bases and J by 0 bases, with 16 bases between them. This CDR3 is built from 16 residues. CDR1 MDHEN and CDR2 SYDVKM come from the germline V gene. This chain's CDR3 is CASSSHRKMSSYEQYV. The CDR3 bases are TGTGCCAGCAGTTCCCACAGGAAAATGAGCTCCTACGAGCAGTACGTC.

This clonotype appeared a few times. The chain recombines TRBV28 with TRBJ2-5; D is uncertain. The CDR3 runs 14 residues. V was trimmed by 7 bases and J by 1 base, leaving 13 bases between them. Per germline, CDR1 MDHEN and CDR2 SYDVKM. DNA of the CDR3: TGTGCCAGCACCCTACGGCAAAGCCAAGAGACCCAGTACTTC. Residues: CASTLRQSQETQYF.

This clonotype is medium-sized within its sample. This chain uses TRBV20-1 with TRBJ2-7; weak D call: TRBD2 (6 bases). The CDR3 loop spans 14 amino acids. Germline V gene data show CDR1 as DFQATT and CDR2 as SNEGSKA (reference sequence). Deletions cut 1 base from V and 4 bases from J, with 14 bases between. CDR3 amino acids: CSARGNRLAYEQYF. CDR3 nucleotide sequence: TGCAGTGCTAGAGGTAATCGGCTAGCGTACGAGCAGTACTTC.